The 32 T cell receptor beta chains given below trace back to one sample, sequenced in a study of T cell responses to AZD1222 COVID-19 vaccine. The repertoire was sequenced with immunoSEQ multiplex PCR; TCRdb's copy has only in-frame clones and lacks some. The data show around 120,000 clones, 80% to 90% seen once. The sample was peripheral blood, taken on day 0 of AZD1222 vaccination. These receptors originate from an adult in good health.

The chain uses TRBV28 and TRBJ2-7; 11 nucleotides line up with TRBD2. The CDR3 totals 18 residues. Germline CDR1 is MDHEN and CDR2 is SYDVKM. Trimming removed 8 bases from V and 0 bases from J; junction bases left unmatched: 15. The CDR3 spells CASPPGLAAQGSSYEQYF. The DNA of the CDR3 is TGTGCCAGCCCACCGGGACTAGCGGCCCAAGGATCCTCCTACGAGCAGTACTTC.

This clone was seen a single time. The chain uses TRBV15 and TRBJ1-2; D is undetermined. The CDR3 is made up of 16 amino acids. The germline gives CDR1 LNHNV, CDR2 YYDKDF (reference sequence). V was clipped by 2 bases and J by 7 bases, with 20 bases between them. The CDR3 loop is CATSRTRGVGSGGYTF. Written as DNA, the CDR3 is TGTGCCACCAGCAGAACCCGGGGAGTAGGGTCAGGTGGCTACACCTTC.

The CDR3 DNA reads as TGCGCCAGCAGCTTGACTAGCGGGAGCACAGATACGCAGTATTTT. Translated, it gives CASSLTSGSTDTQYF. The chain employs TRBV5-1 and TRBJ2-3, with 9 bases lining up with TRBD2. J gave up 0 bases and V 1 base, and 0 bases lay outside the gene matches. The CDR3 runs 15 residues. In germline, CDR1 is SGHRS, CDR2 YFSETQ.

This chain links TRBV18 with TRBJ1-5; TRBD1 is a possible D gene (6 bases). From germline, CDR1 is KGHSH and CDR2 LQKENI. Trimming took 3 bases from V and 2 from J, leaving 11 bases between them. The CDR3 is 15 amino acids. This CDR3 is CASSPQGNGNQPQHF. The CDR3 coding sequence is TGTGCCAGCTCACCTCAGGGGAATGGCAATCAGCCCCAGCATTTT.

A single count supports this clone. This sequence joins TRBV28 and TRBJ2-5; 8 nucleotides align to TRBD2. Germline CDR1 and CDR2: MDHEN and SYDVKM. The CDR3 has 15 residues. V was pared by 4 bases and J by 2 bases, with 6 bases of the junction left unmatched. As DNA, the CDR3 is TGTGCCAGCAGTTCACTCGTAGCGGGACAAGAGACCCAGTACTTC. Its protein product is CASSSLVAGQETQYF.

This chain joins TRBV19 and TRBJ1-6; possibly TRBD1 for D (6 bases). Germline values: CDR1 LNHDA, CDR2 SQIVND (reference sequence). V lost 5 bases, J lost 4 bases, and 12 bases lay in between. The CDR3 length is 15 residues. CDR3 protein: CASSADSPYNSPLHF. The CDR3 DNA sequence: TGTGCCAGTAGTGCGGACAGTCCGTATAATTCACCCCTCCACTTT.

The CDR3 region is CASSLQNYEQYF. In nucleotides, the CDR3 is TGTGCCAGCAGCTTGCAGAACTACGAGCAGTACTTC. V and J are TRBV5-4 and TRBJ2-7; D is ambiguous. Between the trimmed V and J ends, which lost 1 base and 3 bases, there was a span of 5 bases. Per the germline V gene, CDR1 is SGHNT and CDR2 is YYREEE (reference sequence). The CDR3 length is 12 residues. The full variable domain, with the rest looked up from reference TRBV5-4 and TRBJ2-7, is ETGVTQSPTHLIKTRGQQVTLRCSSQSGHNTVSWYQQALGQGPQFIFQYYREEENGRGNFPPRFSGLQFPNYSSELNVNALELDDSALYLCASSLQNYEQYFGPGTRLTVT.

V is TRBV12-3 or TRBV12-4 and J is TRBJ1-5; the D gene is possibly TRBD1 (6 bases). The CDR3 sequence is 13 residues long. The ends were cut back, 2 bases at V and 7 bases at J, with 9 bases in the middle. CDR3 protein: CASSLFTGQPQHF. CDR3 in DNA: TGTGCCAGCAGTTTATTTACAGGGCAGCCCCAGCATTTT.

The V gene is TRBV18, the J gene TRBJ1-1, with 7 bases lining up with TRBD1. Trimming cost V 4 bases and J 2 bases; bases outside gene matches: 10. This CDR3 has 16 amino acids. CDR1 and CDR2 from the germline V gene are KGHSH and LQKENI. The CDR3 region is CASSQSVGTVNTEAFF. The CDR3 region has the DNA TGTGCCAGCTCACAGTCCGTCGGGACAGTTAACACTGAAGCTTTCTTT.

The chain links TRBV10-2 to TRBJ2-7; D is uncertain. The CDR3 contains 11 residues. Germline loops: CDR1 WSHSY, CDR2 SAAADI. Between the trimmed V and J ends, which lost 3 bases and 7 bases, there was a span of 7 bases. The CDR3 spells CASSEGFEQYF. The CDR3 bases are TGCGCCAGCAGTGAAGGCTTTGAGCAGTACTTC.

The V gene is TRBV29-1, the J gene TRBJ1-2; perhaps TRBD1 as D (5 bases). CDR1 and CDR2 from the germline V gene are SQVTM and ANQGSEA. With 1 base removed from V and 2 bases from J, the gap between germline ends came to 5 bases. This CDR3 is 12 amino acids long. CDR3 coding DNA: TGCAGCGTTGAAGGACAGAACTATGGCTACACCTTC. The encoded protein is CSVEGQNYGYTF.

The rearrangement uses TRBV5-5 and TRBJ1-2; 8 bases are a match to TRBD1. Germline V lookup: CDR1 SGHKS, CDR2 YYEKEE (reference sequence). V lost 3 bases, J lost 4 bases, and 8 bases stayed unmatched. This CDR3 has 15 residues. The CDR3 reads CASSSNPDRVYGYTF. CDR3 DNA: TGTGCCAGCAGCTCCAACCCGGACAGGGTCTATGGCTACACCTTC. Filled out from reference TRBV5-5 and TRBJ1-2, the complete variable domain reads DAGVTQSPTHLIKTRGQQVTLRCSPISGHKSVSWYQQVLGQGPQFIFQYYEKEERGRGNFPDRFSARQFPNYSSELNVNALLLGDSALYLCASSSNPDRVYGYTFGSGTRLTVV.

The J gene is TRBJ2-7, the V gene TRBV10-2, with 10 nucleotides matching TRBD2. The CDR3 extends over 16 amino acids. Germline trimming cut 1 base from V and 4 bases from J; bases unmatched to any gene: 7. Per the germline V gene, CDR1 is WSHSY and CDR2 is SAAADI. The CDR3 loop reads CASSEWRGTSAYEQYF. CDR3 nucleotides: TGCGCCAGCAGTGAGTGGAGGGGGACTAGCGCTTACGAGCAGTACTTC.

V and J are TRBV18 and TRBJ1-5; the match to TRBD1 covers 9 bases. Germline V gene sequence: CDR1 KGHSH, CDR2 LQKENI. With 6 bases clipped from V and 7 bases from J, the junction kept 7 bases outside the gene matches. This CDR3 has 14 amino acids. CDR3 amino acids: CASSSDRGGQPQHF. The DNA of the CDR3 is TGTGCCAGCTCCTCGGACAGGGGTGGACAGCCCCAGCATTTT.

This clone was observed a few times. This chain links TRBV7-9 with TRBJ2-5; TRBD1 matches at 9 bases. The CDR3 is 16 residues long. Germline CDR1 is SEHNR and CDR2 is FQNEAQ (reference sequence). After removal of 2 bases from V and 4 bases from J, the junction contained 8 bases not matched to a gene. CDR3 bases: TGTGCCAGCAGCTTATGGGTGACAGGGGGTGGAGAGACCCAGTACTTC. The encoded protein is CASSLWVTGGGETQYF.

The chain links TRBV4-1 to TRBJ1-6; 7 positions match TRBD1. Germline V CDR1 and CDR2: MGHRA, YSYEKL. V shed 1 base and J 7 bases; nucleotides not matched to a gene: 4. The CDR3 totals 15 residues. In nucleotides, the CDR3 is TGCGCCAGCAGCCAAGTCGACAGGGAGAATTCACCCCTCCACTTT. Protein sequence: CASSQVDRENSPLHF.

CDR3 loop: CASSLYGDTNTGELFF. CDR3 sequence (DNA): TGTGCCAGCAGTTTATACGGGGACACGAACACCGGGGAGCTGTTTTTT. The chain couples TRBV27 to TRBJ2-2; the D gene is possibly TRBD1 (6 bases). Trimming stripped 1 base from V and 0 bases from J, with 9 bases between. The CDR3 spans 16 residues. Germline CDR1 MNHEY, CDR2 SMNVEV (reference sequence).

The V gene is TRBV6-5, the J gene TRBJ1-5; D might be TRBD1 (5 bases). Looked up from germline, CDR1 is MNHEY and CDR2 is SVGAGI. The V end lost 0 bases, the J end lost 5 bases, and 8 bases lay between the germline ends. This CDR3 region has 14 residues. The CDR3 reads CASSYSPGYQPQHF. For the CDR3, the DNA is TGTGCCAGCAGTTACTCGCCAGGGTATCAGCCCCAGCATTTT.

The chain recombines TRBV11-3 with TRBJ2-5, with a tentative D call TRBD1 (7 bases). With 5 bases removed from V and 5 bases from J, the gap between germline ends came to 18 bases. The CDR3 is made up of 15 amino acids. The germline V gene has CDR1 SGHNT and CDR2 YENEEA. The CDR3 here is CASSPGGSRAETQYF. In nucleotides, the CDR3 is TGTGCCAGCAGCCCAGGGGGGTCCAGAGCGGAGACCCAGTACTTC. The full variable domain, in which reference TRBV11-3 and TRBJ2-5 provide the parts outside the CDR3, is EAGVVQSPRYKIIEKKQPVAFWCNPISGHNTLYWYLQNLGQGPELLIRYENEEAVDDSQLPKDRFSAERLKGVDSTLKIQPAELGDSAVYLCASSPGGSRAETQYFGPGTRLLVL.

This chain links TRBV6-6 with TRBJ2-1; D unresolved. Trimming pared 7 bases from V and 4 bases from J, leaving 5 bases between. Per the germline V gene, CDR1 is MNHNY and CDR2 is SVGAGI (reference sequence). This CDR3 region has 11 residues. This CDR3 is CASTLYNEQFF. The CDR3 nucleotides are TGTGCCAGCACCCTATACAATGAGCAGTTCTTC.

This chain connects TRBV7-3 to TRBJ1-5; D remains unclear. Trimming shortened V by 2 bases and J by 2 bases, and 10 bases separated the two germline ends. CDR3 length: 15 amino acids. CDR1 SGHTA and CDR2 FQGTGA come from the germline V gene. CDR3 amino acids: CASSLGRGGNQPQHF. Written as DNA, the CDR3 is TGTGCCAGCAGCTTAGGACGGGGAGGCAATCAGCCCCAGCATTTT.

The chain recombines TRBV27 with TRBJ1-6; 11 bases align to TRBD1. Unmatched junction bases numbered 1, after V lost 1 base and J lost 11 bases. Looked up from germline, CDR1 is MNHEY and CDR2 is SMNVEV (reference sequence). The CDR3 consists of 14 residues. The CDR3 bases are TGTGCCAGCAGTTTATGGGACAGGGGGGCACCCCTCCACTTT. Its protein product is CASSLWDRGAPLHF.

The chain uses TRBV18 and TRBJ1-6, with TRBD1 matching over 8 bases. Germline V lookup: CDR1 KGHSH, CDR2 LQKENI. The CDR3 loop spans 14 amino acids. Germline trimming cut 2 bases from V and 7 bases from J; bases unmatched to any gene: 1. As DNA, the CDR3 is TGTGCCAGCTCACCAAGGACAGGGAATTCACCCCTCCACTTT. It specifies CASSPRTGNSPLHF.

The chain combines TRBV5-1 with TRBJ1-6; D is unresolved. Germline assignment: CDR1 SGHRS and CDR2 YFSETQ. Trimming left V 5 bases short and J 0 bases short, with 9 bases between. The CDR3 is 15 amino acids. The CDR3 region has the DNA TGCGCCAGCAGTCGGTCAGCCTCCTATAATTCACCCCTCCACTTT. Translated: CASSRSASYNSPLHF.

This chain uses TRBV27 with TRBJ1-4; D gene uncertain. Germline V CDR1 and CDR2: MNHEY, SMNVEV (reference sequence). With 3 bases removed from V and 7 bases from J, the gap between germline ends came to 9 bases. The CDR3 extends over 13 amino acids. CDR3 bases: TGTGCCAGCAGTTTGGCCATTGGTGAAAAACTGTTTTTT. It specifies CASSLAIGEKLFF.

V and J are TRBV9 and TRBJ2-2, with 9 bases aligning to TRBD2. This CDR3 contains 16 residues. Unmatched junction bases numbered 3, after V lost 3 bases and J lost 0 bases. From germline, CDR1 is SGDLS and CDR2 YYNGEE. CDR3 sequence: CASSALAGPNTGELFF. CDR3 coding DNA: TGTGCCAGCAGCGCCCTAGCGGGACCGAACACCGGGGAGCTGTTTTTT.

The J gene is TRBJ1-2, the V gene TRBV27, with TRBD1 matching 7 bases. Trimming removed 6 bases from V and 4 bases from J; junction bases left unmatched: 14. Germline assignment: CDR1 MNHEY and CDR2 SMNVEV (reference sequence). The length of the CDR3 is 16 residues. CDR3 in DNA: TGTGCCAGCAGCCCGACCTGGGGCAGGGGGAGCTATGGCTACACCTTC. Amino acid sequence: CASSPTWGRGSYGYTF.

In this sample, this clone turned up a few times. The V gene is TRBV30, the J gene TRBJ1-2; the D is unclear. This CDR3 is built from 12 residues. V was clipped by 7 bases and J by 2 bases, with 11 bases between them. Germline CDR1 GTSNPN, CDR2 SVGIG (reference sequence). The CDR3 spells CASRDYNYGYTF. The CDR3 DNA is TGTGCCTCAAGGGATTACAACTATGGCTACACCTTC.

V gene TRBV29-1 combines with J gene TRBJ1-2; D ambiguous. The CDR3 is 15 amino acids. V shed 0 bases and J shed 0 bases, with 11 bases lying between them. The germline CDR1 and CDR2 sequences are SQVTM and ANQGSEA. Here the CDR3 reads CSVEDGRHTNYGYTF. DNA of the CDR3: TGCAGCGTTGAAGATGGAAGACACACTAACTATGGCTACACCTTC.

The V and J genes are TRBV28 and TRBJ1-2; D is undetermined. V lost 6 bases to trimming and J lost 1 base, with 6 bases between them. Germline V lookup: CDR1 MDHEN, CDR2 SYDVKM. This CDR3 contains 12 residues. The CDR3 region is CASSPVNYGYTF. CDR3 sequence (DNA): TGTGCCAGCAGCCCCGTTAACTATGGCTACACCTTC.

J is TRBJ1-5 and V is TRBV2, with D possibly TRBD2 on 5 matching bases. The J call may be wrong; the DNA end is better matched by TRBJ2-3. The CDR3 consists of 17 residues. Germline loops: CDR1 SNHLY, CDR2 FYNNEI. This CDR3 reads CASSDSPGKAGNQPQYF. Written as DNA, the CDR3 is TGTGCCAGCAGTGATTCCCCCGGCAAGGCGGGTAATCAGCCCCAGTATTTT.

The V and J genes are TRBV25-1 and TRBJ1-2; a possible D gene is TRBD1 (5 bases). The CDR3 runs to 15 residues. V lost 5 bases to trimming and J lost 4 bases, with 17 bases between them. Germline lookup yields CDR1 MGHDK and CDR2 SYGVNS. CDR3 in DNA: TGTGCCAGCAGTCCAAGCGGGGCTCCTGTCTATGGCTACACCTTC. Its protein product is CASSPSGAPVYGYTF.